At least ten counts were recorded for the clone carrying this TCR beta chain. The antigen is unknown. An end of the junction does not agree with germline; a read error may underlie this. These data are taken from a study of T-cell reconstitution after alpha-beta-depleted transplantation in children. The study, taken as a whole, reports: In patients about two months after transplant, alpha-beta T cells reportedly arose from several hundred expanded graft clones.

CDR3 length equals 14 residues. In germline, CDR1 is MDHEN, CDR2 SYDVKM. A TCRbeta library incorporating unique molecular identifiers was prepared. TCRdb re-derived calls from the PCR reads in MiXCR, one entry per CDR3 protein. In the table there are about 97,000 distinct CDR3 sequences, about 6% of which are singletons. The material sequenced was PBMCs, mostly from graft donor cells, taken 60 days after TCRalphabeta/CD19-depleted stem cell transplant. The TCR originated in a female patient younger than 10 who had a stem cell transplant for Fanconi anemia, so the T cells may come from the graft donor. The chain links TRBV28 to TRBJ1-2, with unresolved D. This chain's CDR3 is CASSRHSPGYGYIF. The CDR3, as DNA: TGTGCCAGCAGTCGACATTCGCCAGGATACGGCTACATCTTC.